Below are 11 T cell receptor beta chains sequenced from a single sample in a study of regulatory T cells in long-lasting Graves disease. CDR3-region Arm-PCR and iRepertoire HTBI primers produced the TCR beta libraries. Using its own MiXCR run on the multiplex PCR reads, TCRdb lists one record per CDR3 protein. The sample yields some 340,000 distinct CDR3 sequences, around 11% seen once. The time point here: newly diagnosed GD, antithyroid drugs for less than 3 months. Researchers made the TCR library from RNA that was extracted from PBMCs. The sample also formed part of further work on T cells in Graves' hyperthyroidism and ophthalmopathy.

Material: peripheral blood mononuclear cells (PBMCs), obtained at new diagnosis, from a patient treated with antithyroid drugs. These receptors all come from a young woman with Graves disease.

This clonotype has a count of ten or more. The chain employs TRBV28 and TRBJ1-1; D not certain. V was clipped by 6 bases and J by 3 bases, with 17 bases between them. Germline V CDR1 and CDR2: MDHEN, SYDVKM. The CDR3 consists of 15 residues. In nucleotides, the CDR3 is TGTGCCAGCAGCGATTTATTGCGGACTTACACTGAAGCTTTCTTT. It translates to CASSDLLRTYTEAFF.

This clonotype was observed at least ten times. In DNA form, the CDR3 reads TGCAGTGCTCCCGGGACAGGGGCAGATACGCAGTATTTT. This encodes CSAPGTGADTQYF. V is TRBV20-1 and J is TRBJ2-3; 10 nucleotides align to TRBD1. J was trimmed by 4 bases and V by 5 bases; bases with no gene match: 3. CDR3 size: 13 residues. CDR1 and CDR2 from the germline V gene are DFQATT and SNEGSKA (reference sequence).

This clonotype showed up just a few times. V usage is TRBV12-3 or TRBV12-4 and J usage is TRBJ1-1; a possible D gene is TRBD1 (5 bases). With 1 base removed from V and 4 bases from J, the gap between germline ends came to 13 bases. This CDR3 has 15 residues. CDR3 in amino acids: CASSLVPREGTEAFF. In nucleotides, the CDR3 is TGTGCCAGCAGTTTAGTTCCCAGGGAAGGCACTGAAGCTTTCTTT.

This clonotype was counted at least ten times. V gene TRBV4-3 combines with J gene TRBJ2-5; TRBD1 matches at 10 bases. The CDR3 contains 17 residues. The J segment lost 5 bases and the V segment lost 1 base, leaving 10 bases of the junction unmatched. Germline CDR1 is LGHNA and CDR2 is YSLEER. CDR3 bases: TGCGCCAGCAGCCAAGGAGACGGGACAGGGGAATCGGAGACCCAGTACTTC. Translating it yields CASSQGDGTGESETQYF.

This clonotype was detected a few times. V is TRBV4-1 and J is TRBJ2-7, with a possible D match to TRBD1 (5 bases). V lost 4 bases, J lost 1 base, and 14 bases lay in between. This CDR3 has 15 amino acids. Germline CDR1 and CDR2: MGHRA and YSYEKL. CDR3 protein: CASSLMSGFSYEQYF. CDR3 in DNA: TGCGCCAGCAGCCTAATGTCAGGGTTTTCCTACGAGCAGTACTTC.

This clonotype was counted between two and nine times. The CDR3 sequence is CASSILAGGHAEQFF. The DNA of the CDR3 is TGTGCCAGCAGTATACTAGCGGGAGGCCACGCTGAGCAGTTCTTC. The chain is built from TRBV6-1 and TRBJ2-1, with 12 bases lining up with TRBD2. The CDR3 is 15 amino acids. Germline-derived CDR1 and CDR2 are MNHNS and SASEGT. Trimming cost V 5 bases and J 9 bases; bases outside gene matches: 8.

This clonotype was recorded many times. The chain employs TRBV20-1 and TRBJ2-7; D unclear. The CDR3 runs 11 residues. The germline V and J ends were trimmed by 3 bases and 9 bases, with 12 bases remaining between them. The germline CDR1 and CDR2 sequences are DFQATT and SNEGSKA (reference sequence). The CDR3 sequence is CSASVGIGQYV. DNA of the CDR3: TGCAGTGCTAGTGTGGGGATCGGGCAGTACGTC.

At least ten counts were recorded for this clonotype. This chain joins TRBV12-3 or TRBV12-4 and TRBJ2-5; weak D call: TRBD1 (6 bases). This CDR3 region has 15 residues. V gave up 6 bases and J gave up 2 bases, with 16 bases separating them. CDR3 sequence reads: CASRGRDTLQETQYF. CDR3 coding DNA: TGTGCCAGCAGGGGAAGGGACACTTTACAAGAGACCCAGTACTTC.

This clonotype has ten or more counts. V is TRBV28 and J is TRBJ1-2; D is undetermined. The germline V and J ends were trimmed by 3 bases and 12 bases, with 5 bases remaining between them. CDR3 length equals 9 residues. Germline V lookup: CDR1 MDHEN, CDR2 SYDVKM. The CDR3 DNA follows: TGTGCCAGCAGTTTCCCCGACACCTTC. It specifies CASSFPDTF.

A few counts support this clonotype. J is TRBJ1-1 and V is TRBV4-3, with D hard to call. CDR1 LGHNA and CDR2 YSLEER come from the germline V gene. The V and J ends lost 0 bases and 5 bases respectively, with 10 bases between them. This CDR3 comprises 14 residues. The CDR3 region is CASSQEKRKTEAFF. The CDR3 DNA reads as TGCGCCAGCAGCCAAGAAAAAAGGAAGACTGAAGCTTTCTTT.

The sample holds a few counts of this clonotype. This chain connects TRBV13 to TRBJ2-1; 10 bases line up with TRBD2. This CDR3 spans 17 amino acids. From germline, CDR1 is PRHDT and CDR2 FYEKMQ (reference sequence). V shed 3 bases and J 9 bases; nucleotides not matched to a gene: 14. CDR3 in amino acids: CASSFLPGLAGASEQFF. Here the CDR3 DNA reads TGTGCCAGCAGCTTTTTACCCGGCCTAGCGGGGGCGTCTGAGCAGTTCTTC. Supplemented by reference TRBV13 and TRBJ2-1, the full variable domain reads AAGVIQSPRHLIKEKRETATLKCYPIPRHDTVYWYQQGPGQDPQFLISFYEKMQSDKGSIPDRFSAQQFSDYHSELNMSSLELGDSALYFCASSFLPGLAGASEQFFGPGTRLTVL.